This TCR beta chain was profiled in a study of CD8 T cells in ankylosing spondylitis. TCRdb processed the 5' RACE reads anew with MiXCR; each CDR3 protein has one entry. The table lists some 450,000 distinct CDR3 sequences, over 15% of them singletons. Study outcomes and limitations: A number of the motif variants had already been described in reactive arthritis synovial fluid and blood. Ankylosing spondylitis blood seemed to carry a telltale TCR beta motif made of roughly eight highly homologous variants. Disease-associated clones were CD8+ and fairly uncommon in peripheral blood.

This clonotype has at least ten counts. What it binds is not known. This CDR3 comprises 13 residues. V gave up 8 bases and J gave up 8 bases, with 18 bases separating them. This receptor was taken from a male donor with ankylosing spondylitis. The sample consisted of blood, either unsorted or a sorted T cell fraction (not recorded which). The V gene is TRBV12-3 or TRBV12-4, the J gene TRBJ1-1; TRBD1 might be the D (6 bases). In DNA, the CDR3 is TGTGCCAGCGGAACCTCCACAGGGAGGGAAGCTTTCTTT. Its translation is CASGTSTGREAFF.